Listed here are 17 T cell receptor beta chains from one sample, sequenced in a study of T cells in tuberculosis. Sequenced by immunoSEQ multiplex PCR; TCRdb stores in-frame clones only, minus some. The data show some 25,000 clones, less than 97% seen once. Sequences were obtained from PBMCs. Receptors were obtained from a donor aged 10 to 29 with latent tuberculosis or without tuberculosis infection.

V usage is TRBV18 and J usage is TRBJ1-2; a weak D match, TRBD1 (5 bases). There are 17 residues in the CDR3. The germline CDR1 and CDR2 sequences are KGHSH and LQKENI. Trimming shortened V by 3 bases and J by 2 bases, and 19 bases separated the two germline ends. CDR3 sequence reads: CASSPSLLRTLNYGYTF. Here the CDR3 DNA reads TGTGCCAGCTCACCCTCCTTATTAAGGACACTAAACTATGGCTACACCTTC.

The J gene is TRBJ2-5, the V gene TRBV19; 7 bases fit TRBD2. Trimming cost V 7 bases and J 1 base; bases outside gene matches: 9. The CDR3 consists of 15 residues. Germline CDR1 is LNHDA and CDR2 is SQIVND (reference sequence). The CDR3 reads CASTMASGLQETQYF. The CDR3 coding sequence is TGTGCCAGTACCATGGCTAGCGGCCTCCAAGAGACCCAGTACTTC.

The chain employs TRBV7-3 and TRBJ1-1, with D possibly matching TRBD1 (6 bases). Trimming removed 6 bases at V and 1 base at J, with 9 bases between. The CDR3 totals 13 residues. Germline assignment: CDR1 SGHTA and CDR2 FQGTGA. In DNA, the CDR3 is TGTGCCAGCAGTCCGACAGGGAACACTGAAGCTTTCTTT. It translates to CASSPTGNTEAFF.

The V gene is TRBV6-6, the J gene TRBJ1-1, with 8 nucleotides matching TRBD1. Unmatched junction bases numbered 5, after V lost 2 bases and J lost 3 bases. This CDR3 has 15 residues. CDR1 is MNHNY and CDR2 is SVGAGI in the germline V gene (reference sequence). CDR3 protein: CASSYAQGADTEAFF. CDR3 nucleotides: TGTGCCAGCAGTTACGCCCAGGGGGCGGACACTGAAGCTTTCTTT.

In its sample, this clone was seen once. The chain is built from TRBV4-1 and TRBJ1-6; the match to TRBD1 covers 7 bases. V was pared by 4 bases and J by 14 bases, with 5 bases of the junction left unmatched. The CDR3 is 12 amino acids. The germline V gene has CDR1 MGHRA and CDR2 YSYEKL. CDR3 in amino acids: CASSPYRGSLHF. Written as DNA, the CDR3 is TGCGCCAGCAGCCCGTACAGGGGATCCCTCCACTTT.

The rearrangement uses TRBV18 and TRBJ2-5, with D perhaps TRBD2 (6 bases). V shed 3 bases and J shed 5 bases, with 13 bases lying between them. The germline CDR1 and CDR2 sequences are KGHSH and LQKENI. The CDR3 spans 14 residues. The CDR3 spells CASSPPGAGETQYF. The CDR3 bases are TGTGCCAGCTCACCCCCCGGTGCGGGGGAGACCCAGTACTTC.

This rearrangement joins TRBV6-6 to TRBJ2-1; 8 bases are shared with TRBD2. Trimming cost V 6 bases and J 3 bases; bases outside gene matches: 7. The CDR3 is made up of 15 amino acids. Germline assignment: CDR1 MNHNY and CDR2 SVGAGI (reference sequence). DNA of the CDR3: TGTGCCAGCAGCTCACCGGGGGGGCACTACAATGAGCAGTTCTTC. The encoded protein is CASSSPGGHYNEQFF.

The rearrangement joins TRBV7-2 to TRBJ2-1, with D possibly being TRBD2 (6 bases). The V and J ends lost 1 base and 2 bases respectively, with 9 bases between them. CDR1 is SGHTA and CDR2 is FQGNSA in the germline V gene. There are 15 residues in the CDR3. The chain's CDR3 is CASSLELAAYNEQFF. The DNA for the CDR3 is TGTGCCAGCAGCTTAGAACTAGCCGCCTACAATGAGCAGTTCTTC.

The chain joins TRBV9 to TRBJ2-2; 9 nucleotides align to TRBD2. The V gene's germline CDR1 is SGDLS and CDR2 YYNGEE. The J segment lost 6 bases and the V segment lost 2 bases, leaving 2 bases of the junction unmatched. This CDR3 spans 14 amino acids. The CDR3 coding sequence is TGTGCCAGCAGCGTTGGGACTAGCCCCGGGGAGCTGTTTTTT. Protein: CASSVGTSPGELFF.

The rearrangement links TRBV30 to TRBJ2-7; a weak D match, TRBD2 (5 bases). V was clipped by 3 bases and J by 9 bases, with 18 bases between them. The CDR3 has 13 residues. The V gene's germline CDR1 is GTSNPN and CDR2 SVGIG (reference sequence). This CDR3 reads CAWRSQPDEGQYF. For the CDR3, the DNA is TGTGCCTGGAGGAGTCAGCCCGACGAGGGGCAGTACTTC.

J is TRBJ2-7 and V is TRBV10-3; no clear D. V gave up 6 bases and J gave up 1 base, with 10 bases separating them. This CDR3 is built from 13 residues. The germline CDR1 and CDR2 sequences are ENHRY and SYGVKD. The DNA of the CDR3 is TGTGCCATCAGCTCCCCCCCTTCCTACGAGCAGTACTTC. It codes for CAISSPPSYEQYF.

The chain joins TRBV5-1 to TRBJ2-5; 8 nucleotides match TRBD2. After removal of 7 bases from V and 4 bases from J, the junction contained 9 bases not matched to a gene. There are 14 residues in the CDR3. The germline V gene encodes CDR1 SGHRS and CDR2 YFSETQ. The CDR3 bases are TGCGCCAGCCAGTCACCGGGGGGGATAGAGACCCAGTACTTC. Amino acids: CASQSPGGIETQYF. The full variable domain, in which reference TRBV5-1 and TRBJ2-5 provide the parts outside the CDR3, is KAGVTQTPRYLIKTRGQQVTLSCSPISGHRSVSWYQQTPGQGLQFLFEYFSETQRNKGNFPGRFSGRQFSNSRSEMNVSTLELGDSALYLCASQSPGGIETQYFGPGTRLLVL.

The chain combines TRBV5-4 with TRBJ2-5; D is possibly TRBD1 (5 bases). Germline V gene sequence: CDR1 SGHNT, CDR2 YYREEE (reference sequence). The CDR3 extends over 15 amino acids. The V and J ends lost 4 bases and 5 bases respectively, with 18 bases between them. The CDR3, as DNA: TGTGCCAGCAGCATGGCGGCAGGGATGGAGGAGACCCAGTACTTC. Translated, it gives CASSMAAGMEETQYF. Based on the CDR3 plus reference TRBV5-4 and TRBJ2-5, the full variable domain is ETGVTQSPTHLIKTRGQQVTLRCSSQSGHNTVSWYQQALGQGPQFIFQYYREEENGRGNFPPRFSGLQFPNYSSELNVNALELDDSALYLCASSMAAGMEETQYFGPGTRLLVL.

The rearrangement uses TRBV28 and TRBJ2-4, with D possibly being TRBD1 (7 bases). Germline-derived CDR1 and CDR2 are MDHEN and SYDVKM. CDR3 length equals 19 residues. V shed 6 bases and J shed 0 bases, with 24 bases lying between them. This CDR3 reads CASRVAGGNNPLAKNIQYF. The CDR3 DNA is TGTGCCAGCAGAGTGGCAGGGGGGAACAACCCTCTAGCCAAAAACATTCAGTACTTC.

The rearrangement links TRBV6-1 to TRBJ2-3, with D tentatively TRBD1 (5 bases). V was trimmed by 4 bases and J by 0 bases, leaving 11 bases between them. Germline V gives CDR1 MNHNS, CDR2 SASEGT. CDR3 length: 15 amino acids. CDR3 sequence (DNA): TGTGCCAGCAGTGGAACTCAGGGTAGCACAGATACGCAGTATTTT. Its translation: CASSGTQGSTDTQYF.

This clone was seen only once. The chain carries TRBV4-1 and TRBJ2-2; D is uncertain. The CDR3 has 19 residues. Germline V lookup: CDR1 MGHRA, CDR2 YSYEKL. The V end lost 1 base, the J end lost 1 base, and 19 bases lay between the germline ends. CDR3 nucleotides: TGCGCCAGCAGCCAAGTAGCTTTTGGAGTAGCAAAGAACACCGGGGAGCTGTTTTTT. Encoded protein: CASSQVAFGVAKNTGELFF.

This clone was picked up one time. The chain carries TRBV30 and TRBJ1-2, with a tentative D call TRBD1 (6 bases). Germline assignment: CDR1 GTSNPN and CDR2 SVGIG (reference sequence). V shed 0 bases and J shed 4 bases, with 15 bases lying between them. The CDR3 spans 15 residues. The CDR3, as DNA: TGTGCCTGGAGTGTAGCCTCAGGGGAGGGCTATGGCTACACCTTC. Encoded protein: CAWSVASGEGYGYTF.